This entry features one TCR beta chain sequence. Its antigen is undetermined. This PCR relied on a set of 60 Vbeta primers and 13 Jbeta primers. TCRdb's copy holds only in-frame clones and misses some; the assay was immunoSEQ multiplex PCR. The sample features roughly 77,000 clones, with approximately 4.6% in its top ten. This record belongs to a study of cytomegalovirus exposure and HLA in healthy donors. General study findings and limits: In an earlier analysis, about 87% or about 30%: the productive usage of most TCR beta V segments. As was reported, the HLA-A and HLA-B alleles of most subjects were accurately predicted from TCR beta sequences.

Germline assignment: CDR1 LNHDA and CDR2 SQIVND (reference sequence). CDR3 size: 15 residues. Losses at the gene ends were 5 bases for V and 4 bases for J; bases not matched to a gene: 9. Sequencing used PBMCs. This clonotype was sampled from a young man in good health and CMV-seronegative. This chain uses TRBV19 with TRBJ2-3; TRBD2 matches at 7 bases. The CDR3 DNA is TGTGCCAGTAGTGGGAGGGGAGTCCTGGCAGATACGCAGTATTTT. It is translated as CASSGRGVLADTQYF.